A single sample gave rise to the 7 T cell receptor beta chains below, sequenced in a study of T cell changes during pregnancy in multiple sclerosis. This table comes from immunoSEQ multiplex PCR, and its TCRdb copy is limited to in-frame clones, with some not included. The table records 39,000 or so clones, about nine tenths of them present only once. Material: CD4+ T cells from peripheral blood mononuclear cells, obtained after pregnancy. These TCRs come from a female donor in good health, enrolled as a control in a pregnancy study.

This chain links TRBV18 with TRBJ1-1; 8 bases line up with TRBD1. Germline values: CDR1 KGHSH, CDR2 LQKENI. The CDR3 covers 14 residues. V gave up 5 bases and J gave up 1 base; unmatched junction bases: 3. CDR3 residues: CASSADRANTEAFF. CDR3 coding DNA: TGTGCCAGCTCAGCGGACAGGGCGAACACTGAAGCTTTCTTT.

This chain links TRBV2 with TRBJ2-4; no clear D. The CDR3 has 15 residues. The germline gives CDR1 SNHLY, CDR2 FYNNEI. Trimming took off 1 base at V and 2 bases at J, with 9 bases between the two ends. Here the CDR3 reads CASSEGGNTKNIQYF. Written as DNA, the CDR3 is TGTGCCAGCAGTGAAGGAGGTAATACCAAAAACATTCAGTACTTC.

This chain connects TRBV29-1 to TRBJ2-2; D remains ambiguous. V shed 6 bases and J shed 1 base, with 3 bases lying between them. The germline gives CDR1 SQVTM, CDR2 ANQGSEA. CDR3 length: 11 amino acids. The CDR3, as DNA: TGCAGCGTCCAGAACACCGGGGAGCTGTTTTTT. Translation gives CSVQNTGELFF.

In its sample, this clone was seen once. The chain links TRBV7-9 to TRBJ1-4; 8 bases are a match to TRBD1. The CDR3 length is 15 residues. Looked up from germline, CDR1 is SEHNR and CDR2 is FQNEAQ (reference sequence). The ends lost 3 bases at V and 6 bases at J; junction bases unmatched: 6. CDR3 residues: CASSFGDRRDEKLFF. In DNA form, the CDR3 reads TGTGCCAGCAGCTTCGGGGACAGGCGGGATGAAAAACTGTTTTTT.

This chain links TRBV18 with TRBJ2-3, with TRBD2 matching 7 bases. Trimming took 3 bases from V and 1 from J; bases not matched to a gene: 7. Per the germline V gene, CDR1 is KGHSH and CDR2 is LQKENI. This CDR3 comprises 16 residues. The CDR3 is CASSPMTSRGTDTQYF. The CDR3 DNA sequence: TGTGCCAGCTCACCCATGACTAGCCGTGGCACAGATACGCAGTATTTT.

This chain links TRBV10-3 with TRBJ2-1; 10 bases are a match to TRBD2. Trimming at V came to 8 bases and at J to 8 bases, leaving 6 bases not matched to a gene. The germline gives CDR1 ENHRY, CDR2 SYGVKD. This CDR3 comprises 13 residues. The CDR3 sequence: CAIRSGGADEQFF. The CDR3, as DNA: TGTGCCATCCGAAGCGGGGGGGCCGATGAGCAGTTCTTC.

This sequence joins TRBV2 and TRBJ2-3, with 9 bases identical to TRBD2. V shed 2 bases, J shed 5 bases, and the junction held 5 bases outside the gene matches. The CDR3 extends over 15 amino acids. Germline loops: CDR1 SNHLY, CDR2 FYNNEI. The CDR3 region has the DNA TGTGCCAGCAGTGAATGGCGGGGGGGTGGAGATACGCAGTATTTT. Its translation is CASSEWRGGGDTQYF.